The entry below describes one T cell receptor (beta chain). Its antigen is not known. The sample originates from a study of T cell repertoires in cytomegalovirus infection. Across the whole study: Public TCR beta signatures marked donors with CMV infection and the matching HLA. Overall study findings and caveats: The study found HLA-C-restricted CMV-specific TCR beta clonotypes dominating the ex vivo response. CMV carriers with the relevant HLA were identified by cumulative public TCR beta family frequency.

Germline V gene data show CDR1 as DFQATT and CDR2 as SNEGSKA (reference sequence). The ends were cut back, 2 bases at V and 5 bases at J, with 13 bases in the middle. CDR3 length: 14 residues. TCRdb independently ran MiXCR on the reads; one entry per CDR3 protein. The sample yields 150,000 to 200,000 distinct CDR3 sequences, roughly 9% seen once. This chain joins TRBV20-1 and TRBJ2-1; D is undetermined. Sequenced: PBMCs. The sequence came from a human donor in good health (CMV status not recorded). Some clones in this sample may be carry-over from other donors' samples. This chain's CDR3 is CSARSMSQDNEQFF. CDR3 DNA: TGCAGTGCTAGAAGTATGTCTCAAGACAATGAGCAGTTCTTC.